This TCR beta chain was sequenced for a study of T-cell memory formation after mild COVID-19. General study findings and limits: Contracting CD4+ clones sat mainly in CM and EM; CD8+ in EMRA. Clones contracting day 15 to 85 were balanced CD4/CD8; later expanders leaned CD4+.

The CDR3 spans 15 residues. To note about this clonotype: The antigen is undetermined.

TCRdb reprocessed the 5' RACE reads via MiXCR and lists one record per CDR3 protein. Of about 360,000 distinct CDR3 sequences listed, about 15% are singletons. The gene calls are TRBV21-1 and TRBJ2-5; the table gives TRBD1 as D, unverified against the DNA. TRBV21-1 is marked as a pseudogene. Sequencing was carried out using PBMCs or a T cell subset sorted from them (not recorded which). This clonotype was sampled from a man in his late teens or twenties who had mild COVID-19 (a few samples of this study predate the infection). Cell type and time point are not known. The CDR3 protein is CASSDPGQASWTQYF. DNA of the CDR3: TGTGCCAGCAGCGACCCGGGACAGGCGTCTTGGACCCAGTACTTC.